The source of this T cell receptor beta chain is a study of technical replicates of blood from several donors. Profiling relied on immunoSEQ multiplex PCR, and the TCRdb table lists in-frame clones only, not all of them. The sample lists 65,000 to 85,000 clones, around 90% occurring once. This CDR3 comprises 16 residues. Germline V gene data show CDR1 as SGHRS and CDR2 as YFSETQ. V lost 0 bases and J lost 2, with 13 bases in between. The receptor was isolated from a human donor in good health. The chain links TRBV5-1 to TRBJ2-3; maybe TRBD1 (5 bases). The sequencing sample was made of T cells isolated from PBMCs. In DNA form, the CDR3 reads TGCGCCAGCAGCTTGGAAGTGCAGGGTTCCACAGATACGCAGTATTTT. Its protein is CASSLEVQGSTDTQYF.